The source of this T cell receptor (beta chain) is a study of shared clonotypes between healthy human individuals (TCRdb year 2020). For context, the study as a whole: Two women and a few men aged 18 to 49 years were included in the cohort. Different laboratories and diverse techniques were used to prepare libraries and sequence TCR repertoires, to increase sequencing depth and limit assay-specific biases. Blood TCR repertoires of 5 or 6 healthy adults were deeply sequenced to estimate repertoire size and the extent of clonotype sharing between individuals. For each donor, three plates each were used for CD4 naive and CD4 memory, two plates were used for CD8 naive, and one plate was used for CD8 memory. Leukapheresis yielded between about 0.94 and 8.9 billion PBMCs per donor. Study-wide findings and limitations: Because the study included a small number of donors, the genetic and exposure-history diversity represented was limited. Approximately 5% of naive CD4, 3% to 4% of naive CD8, approximately 2% of memory CD4, and 0.4% of memory CD8 clonotypes were shared across several donors. Pairwise subsampling led to the expectation that sequencing depth would affect the degree of clonotype sharing among donors. Rarefaction of sorted-subset datasets indicated incomplete sequencing despite the large sequencing depth. Clonotypes shared by all four sorted-subset donors showed higher generation probabilities than non-shared clonotypes. Estimated clonotype richness was generally larger for naive than for memory subsets. Sampling was restricted to blood, and TCR repertoires in tissues likely differ from the TCR repertoires found in blood.

As for this clone: Its specific antigen is unknown. No quality values exist for individual bases; no much larger clone is one base distant.

The donors were healthy, HIV-negative adults with no recently reported acute infections or vaccinations. Every donor was a Caucasian adult residing in Nashville, Tennessee, USA. Magnetic negative selection was used to enrich CD4+ T cells, after which naive cells were positively selected on CD45RA and the negative fraction became the memory subset. Blood was obtained by leukapheresis, after which PBMCs were separated by Ficoll-Histopaque density gradient centrifugation and cryopreserved in liquid nitrogen vapor phase. Analytical flow cytometry was used to check the purity and quantity of each magnetically sorted T cell population. Genomic DNA was isolated from every sorted fraction and measured by UV absorbance on a Nanodrop 2000c. Using the deep immunoSEQ assay, TCR CDR3 regions were amplified from genomic DNA by multiplex PCR. Genomic DNA extracted from each cell subset was distributed evenly over all wells of several immunoSEQ 96-well plates, and each plate served as one replicate. For sorted subsets, 150 to 250 ng genomic DNA, equal to 30,000 or so T cell genomes, was loaded into each replicate PCR. The purified libraries were quantified using a Qubit 3.0 fluorometer, sized with a Bioanalyzer 2100, and then quantified again using the KAPA Library Quantification kit. A separate single-read 150-cycle Illumina NextSeq 550 flow cell was used to sequence each immunoSEQ 96-well plate. On the study's bioinformatics: The immunoSEQ output contained only junctional sequences without quality scores, so filtering could not match that applied to full-length reads. To assign V/J genes and CDR3, sequences were annotated against IMGT germline references using PyIR, a Python wrapper for IgBLAST v1.9. Reads with weak V/J assignments (E-value above 1e-6), missing CDR3, stop codons, out-of-frame junctions, or ambiguous translated residues were removed. V3J clonotypes were defined by identical inferred V gene, J gene, and CDR3 amino acid sequence. Percentage overlap between repertoires was computed as shared unique clonotypes divided by the size of the smaller repertoire. RTK rarefaction, the Chao1 estimator, and Recon v2.1 estimates of unobserved clonotypes were used to assess repertoire richness. Generation probabilities for all TCRbeta clonotypes obtained by the gDNA method from a few donors were computed using OLGA. TCRdb limited this immuneACCESS table to in-frame rearrangements with V and J called. A share of clones is missing; checked studies link under half to unresolved V genes, and the rest is unexplained. That table is the source of V, J and clone size, and D and trimming were worked out from the DNA. The sample includes 1,400,000 or so clones, with about 98.5% observed a single time. The ten largest clones take up around 0.38% of the sample.

Including cysteine and phenylalanine, the CDR3 has 10 amino acids. Only the CDR3 part of the read is kept: 30 bases, read in frame from the first base. CDR1 MDHEN and CDR2 SYDVKM are derived from the germline V gene. V loses 4 bases, J loses 8 bases, and the germline ends lie 5 bases apart. The source material was naive CD4+ T cells sorted from blood. This specimen's cell subset or site label, interpreted: CD45RA+ positively selected. In this chain, TRBV28 is recombined with TRBJ1-1, with the D gene call left open. The TCR comes from a man under 40 in good health. In nucleotide form, the sequence is TGTGCCAGCAGTTCGACAGAAGCTTTCTTT. Its product reads: CASSSTEAFF.